This passage covers 27 T cell receptor beta chains from one sample sequenced in a study of cytomegalovirus exposure and HLA in healthy donors. The protocol was immunoSEQ multiplex PCR, while the TCRdb copy is restricted to in-frame clones and leaves out a portion. The sample lists 150,000 to 200,000 clones, less than 90% occurring once. The sequencing sample was made of PBMCs. All receptors come from a woman aged 18 to 35 in good health and CMV-seronegative.

The gene calls are TRBV5-1 and TRBJ1-2, with TRBD1 matching 8 bases. CDR1 and CDR2 (germline): SGHRS, YFSETQ. V was pared by 3 bases and J by 3 bases, with 7 bases of the junction left unmatched. CDR3 length: 15 amino acids. Written as DNA, the CDR3 is TGCGCCAGCAGCTCTACCGACAGGGGTTACTATGGCTACACCTTC. The encoded protein is CASSSTDRGYYGYTF.

The chain is built from TRBV4-1 and TRBJ1-1, with 8 positions matching TRBD1. CDR1 is MGHRA and CDR2 is YSYEKL in the germline V gene. The trim removed 4 bases at V and 3 bases at J, leaving 7 bases unmatched. This CDR3 region has 15 residues. CDR3 nucleotide sequence: TGCGCCAGCAGCCCACCGGACAGGGTATACACTGAAGCTTTCTTT. Translated: CASSPPDRVYTEAFF.

The V and J genes are TRBV2 and TRBJ2-6, with D unclear. CDR3 size: 12 residues. Deletions cut 8 bases from V and 4 bases from J, with 6 bases between. Germline V gene sequence: CDR1 SNHLY, CDR2 FYNNEI. CDR3 loop: CASAEGANVLTF. The CDR3 coding sequence is TGTGCCAGCGCGGAGGGGGCCAACGTCCTGACTTTC.

The chain uses TRBV5-1 and TRBJ1-1; tentative D call: TRBD1 (6 bases). The germline CDR1 and CDR2 sequences are SGHRS and YFSETQ. V was clipped by 2 bases and J by 1 base, with 9 bases between them. The CDR3 has 14 residues. The CDR3 nucleotides are TGCGCCAGCAGCTTATTACAGGGGAACACTGAAGCTTTCTTT. It translates to CASSLLQGNTEAFF.

CDR3 DNA sequence: TGTGCCAGCAGCTTAAAAGGCGGGAGGGCCACCGGGGAGCTGTTTTTT. The encoded protein is CASSLKGGRATGELFF. The rearrangement links TRBV7-9 to TRBJ2-2; 9 bases agree with TRBD2. The junction had 5 bases not matched to a gene; V was cut back by 2 bases and J by 4 bases. The length of the CDR3 is 16 residues. Germline loops: CDR1 SEHNR, CDR2 FQNEAQ (reference sequence).

The chain carries TRBV5-8 and TRBJ1-2; D ambiguous. V gave up 2 bases and J gave up 5 bases, with 16 bases separating them. The CDR3 loop spans 15 amino acids. The V gene's germline CDR1 is SGHTS and CDR2 YDEGEE. The CDR3 loop reads CASSLGENLPYGYTF. The DNA for the CDR3 is TGTGCCAGCAGCTTAGGAGAGAATTTACCTTATGGCTACACCTTC.

The rearrangement joins TRBV4-3 to TRBJ2-2; 7 bases align to TRBD2. Germline V CDR1 and CDR2: LGHNA, YSLEER. The V gene end was trimmed by 0 bases and the J gene end by 3 bases; junction bases not matched to a gene: 4. The CDR3 covers 16 residues. CDR3 residues: CASSQEWGGDTGELFF. Written as DNA, the CDR3 is TGCGCCAGCAGCCAAGAATGGGGGGGAGACACCGGGGAGCTGTTTTTT.

The chain combines TRBV4-2 with TRBJ2-3; no definite D call. Trimming took 1 base from V and 3 from J, leaving 5 bases between them. This CDR3 is built from 13 residues. CDR1 and CDR2 from the germline V gene are LGHNA and YNFKEQ. The CDR3 protein is CASSQAGTDTQYF. DNA of the CDR3: TGTGCCAGCAGCCAAGCGGGTACAGATACGCAGTATTTT.

V gene TRBV10-3 combines with J gene TRBJ2-7; D may be TRBD2 (5 bases). This CDR3 has 14 residues. Trimming cost V 4 bases and J 2 bases, with 12 bases left between them. The germline CDR1 and CDR2 sequences are ENHRY and SYGVKD. Here the CDR3 DNA reads TGTGCCATCAGTGGAGGAGGTGGAACCTACGAGCAGTACTTC. Its translation: CAISGGGGTYEQYF.

This clone was detected only once. The chain joins TRBV5-6 to TRBJ2-2; weak D call: TRBD1 (5 bases). The V gene's germline CDR1 is SGHDT and CDR2 YYEEEE. There are 15 residues in the CDR3. Trimming took off 0 bases at V and 0 bases at J, with 6 bases between the two ends. CDR3 residues: CASSLDRTNTGELFF. As DNA, the CDR3 is TGTGCCAGCAGCTTGGACAGGACGAACACCGGGGAGCTGTTTTTT.

This chain links TRBV19 with TRBJ1-2; 7 bases are a match to TRBD1. Germline V lookup: CDR1 LNHDA, CDR2 SQIVND (reference sequence). Germline trimming cut 5 bases from V and 9 bases from J; bases unmatched to any gene: 15. This CDR3 is built from 15 residues. The CDR3 DNA reads TGTGCCAGTAGTCTACTAGACAGGGACGGAGACTGCTACACCTTC. Amino acid sequence: CASSLLDRDGDCYTF. The entire variable domain, with the rest obtained from reference TRBV19 and TRBJ1-2, is as follows: DGGITQSPKYLFRKEGQNVTLSCEQNLNHDAMYWYRQDPGQGLRLIYYSQIVNDFQKGDIAEGYSVSREKKESFPLTVTSAQKNPTAFYLCASSLLDRDGDCYTFGSGTRLTVV.

The rearrangement links TRBV6-1 to TRBJ2-7; D gene ambiguous. V was shortened by 7 bases and J by 2 bases, with 15 bases between the two germline ends. The germline V gene encodes CDR1 MNHNS and CDR2 SASEGT. CDR3 size: 14 residues. The CDR3 bases are TGTGCCAGCAAAGTTTCTTACTCCACCTACGAGCAGTACTTC. Its translation is CASKVSYSTYEQYF.

This chain links TRBV30 with TRBJ2-2; D is uncertain. Germline CDR1 is GTSNPN and CDR2 is SVGIG (reference sequence). The V gene lost 1 base and the J gene lost 7 bases, with 10 bases spanning the gap. The CDR3 runs 13 residues. For the CDR3, the DNA is TGTGCCTGGAGTGCCAGTCCAATCGGGGAGCTGTTTTTT. As protein: CAWSASPIGELFF.

This clone was counted only a few times. The rearrangement links TRBV7-2 to TRBJ1-2, with a tentative D call TRBD1 (5 bases). Looked up from germline, CDR1 is SGHTA and CDR2 is FQGNSA. Trimming took 4 bases from V and 8 from J, leaving 20 bases between them. This CDR3 is 15 amino acids long. The CDR3 nucleotides read TGTGCCAGCAGCTCCTCCGACCGGGGGATGGGAGGCTACACCTTC. Translation gives CASSSSDRGMGGYTF.

The sample holds a few counts of this clone. J is TRBJ2-7 and V is TRBV19, with no clear D. The CDR3 is 15 residues long. With 1 base removed from V and 0 bases from J, the gap between germline ends came to 10 bases. Germline CDR1 LNHDA, CDR2 SQIVND (reference sequence). Written as DNA, the CDR3 is TGTGCCAGTAGTATAGCTCCAGTCAGCTCCTACGAGCAGTACTTC. Translated: CASSIAPVSSYEQYF.

The genes are TRBV27 and TRBJ2-7; TRBD1 is a possible D gene (5 bases). This CDR3 has 16 residues. Germline CDR1 reads MNHEY; CDR2 reads SMNVEV (reference sequence). The V end lost 6 bases, the J end lost 0 bases, and 18 bases lay between the germline ends. CDR3 region: CASSKFNQGNSYEQYF. CDR3 nucleotide sequence: TGTGCCAGCAGCAAATTTAACCAGGGAAACTCCTACGAGCAGTACTTC.

This chain uses TRBV4-3 with TRBJ2-3; TRBD2 matches 7 bases. Germline V CDR1 and CDR2: LGHNA, YSLEER. The junction had 14 bases not matched to a gene; V was cut back by 1 base and J by 1 base. The CDR3 length is 19 residues. CDR3 amino acids: CASSQGIPPTREGTDTQYF. The CDR3 DNA sequence: TGCGCCAGCAGCCAAGGAATCCCTCCCACCCGGGAGGGCACAGATACGCAGTATTTT.

The chain employs TRBV21-1 and TRBJ1-1. TRBV21-1 is annotated as a pseudogene. The CDR3 is 8 amino acids. CDR3 DNA sequence: TGTGACGGCACTGAAGCTTTCTTT. This codes for CDGTEAFF.

This chain connects TRBV5-1 to TRBJ2-5; a weak D match, TRBD1 (6 bases). With 6 bases removed from V and 7 bases from J, the gap between germline ends came to 25 bases. The CDR3 length is 16 residues. Germline V gene lookup returns CDR1 SGHRS and CDR2 YFSETQ. Here the CDR3 DNA reads TGCGCCAGCAACCCCGGTAGCGACAGGAAGGTCGGGACCCAGTACTTC. Amino acid sequence: CASNPGSDRKVGTQYF.

The V gene is TRBV9, the J gene TRBJ2-1; 10 bases are a match to TRBD2. CDR1 SGDLS and CDR2 YYNGEE come from the germline V gene. After removal of 1 base from V and 7 bases from J, the junction contained 8 bases not matched to a gene. CDR3 size: 16 residues. The CDR3 protein is CASSVPSSGGGNEQFF. The CDR3 bases are TGTGCCAGCAGCGTACCTTCTAGCGGGGGAGGGAATGAGCAGTTCTTC.

The genes are TRBV18 and TRBJ2-7, with 9 nucleotides matching TRBD1. The CDR3 has 15 residues. Losses at the gene ends were 3 bases for V and 6 bases for J; bases not matched to a gene: 9. CDR1 is KGHSH and CDR2 is LQKENI in the germline V gene. DNA for the CDR3: TGTGCCAGCTCACCTCGCCGGGACAGGGAACGCGAGCAGTACTTC. It yields the protein CASSPRRDREREQYF.

This clone came up a few times. CDR3 DNA sequence: TGTGCCGCCGGGGGTTGGAACGAGCAGTACTTC. Translating gives CAAGGWNEQYF. The V call is TRBV25-1, the J call TRBJ2-7; D possibly corresponds to TRBD2 (6 bases). Germline values: CDR1 MGHDK, CDR2 SYGVNS. The CDR3 has 11 residues. V lost 11 bases and J 5 bases, leaving 13 bases between the germline ends.

The CDR3 region has the DNA TGTGCCAGCAGCTTAGAAGGCGCAGGGAACACTGAAGCTTTCTTT. This encodes CASSLEGAGNTEAFF. V is TRBV7-9 and J is TRBJ1-1; D is undetermined. The germline V gene encodes CDR1 SEHNR and CDR2 FQNEAQ (reference sequence). The CDR3 has 15 residues. The ends were cut back, 1 base at V and 1 base at J, with 10 bases in the middle.

This chain connects TRBV7-2 to TRBJ1-2; a weak D match, TRBD1 (6 bases). This CDR3 region has 13 residues. Germline V gives CDR1 SGHTA, CDR2 FQGNSA. Trimming left V 5 bases short and J 7 bases short, with 14 bases between. The CDR3 DNA sequence: TGTGCCAGCAGCCCCCGACAGGCACTTGGCTACACCTTC. It is translated as CASSPRQALGYTF.

The V and J genes are TRBV5-1 and TRBJ2-5; D not resolved. Per germline, CDR1 SGHRS and CDR2 YFSETQ. The V end was cut by 1 base, the J end by 4 bases, with 14 bases between. The CDR3 loop spans 15 amino acids. CDR3 DNA: TGCGCCAGCAGCTTGTACAGTTCCACGTCAGAGACCCAGTACTTC. It specifies CASSLYSSTSETQYF. The full variable domain, completed using reference TRBV5-1 and TRBJ2-5, is KAGVTQTPRYLIKTRGQQVTLSCSPISGHRSVSWYQQTPGQGLQFLFEYFSETQRNKGNFPGRFSGRQFSNSRSEMNVSTLELGDSALYLCASSLYSSTSETQYFGPGTRLLVL.

This clone was observed once. V gene TRBV10-3 combines with J gene TRBJ1-2, with TRBD1 identical over 7 bases. There are 13 residues in the CDR3. The J segment lost 4 bases and the V segment lost 7 bases, leaving 6 bases of the junction unmatched. Germline V CDR1 and CDR2: ENHRY, SYGVKD. CDR3: CAINRGRAYGYTF. In nucleotides, the CDR3 is TGTGCCATCAATAGGGGGCGCGCCTATGGCTACACCTTC.

As DNA, the CDR3 is TGTGCCAGCACCCAGGACAGGGCGGCCAAAAACATTCAGTACTTC. Translation: CASTQDRAAKNIQYF. The chain is built from TRBV6-1 and TRBJ2-4; 8 nucleotides match TRBD1. The germline V gene has CDR1 MNHNS and CDR2 SASEGT. CDR3 length: 15 residues. Trimming cost V 7 bases and J 1 base; bases outside gene matches: 6.